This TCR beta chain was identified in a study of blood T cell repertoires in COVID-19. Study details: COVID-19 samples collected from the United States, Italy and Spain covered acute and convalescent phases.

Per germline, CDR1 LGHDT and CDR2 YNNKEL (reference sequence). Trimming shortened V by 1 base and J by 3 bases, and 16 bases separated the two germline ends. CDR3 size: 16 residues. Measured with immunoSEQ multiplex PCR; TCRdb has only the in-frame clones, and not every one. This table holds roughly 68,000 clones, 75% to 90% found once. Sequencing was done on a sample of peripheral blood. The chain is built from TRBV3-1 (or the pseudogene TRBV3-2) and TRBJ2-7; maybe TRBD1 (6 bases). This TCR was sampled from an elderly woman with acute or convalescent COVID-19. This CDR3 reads CASSQGFRGIGYEQYF. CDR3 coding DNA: TGTGCCAGCAGCCAAGGTTTTAGGGGGATAGGCTACGAGCAGTACTTC.